A selection of T cell receptor beta chains follows, all from one sample in a study of T cells in Graves' hyperthyroidism and ophthalmopathy. From the multiplex PCR reads, TCRdb called clonotypes with MiXCR, one entry per CDR3 protein. The top ten hold roughly 25% of the sample, which has more than 20,000 distinct CDR3 sequences, less than 65% seen once. Sequenced input: blood. These receptors were obtained from a woman aged 40-49 years with Graves' hyperthyroidism that later progressed to Graves' ophthalmopathy. Each CDR3 is given with its conserved first and last residue. The D gene is left open where the match is weak. Clone size is shown for a subset of rows, as once, few, many or a class of expanded clone.

d_gene,v_gene,abundance,j_gene,CDR3aa,CDR3nt
TRBD1,TRBV2,many,TRBJ2-4,CASSPAGQGFAKNIQYF,TGTGCCAGCAGTCCCGCCGGACAGGGCTTCGCCAAAAACATTCAGTACTTC
TRBD2,TRBV4-1,many,TRBJ2-7,CASSQDPGTRSYEQYF,TGCGCCAGCAGCCAAGATCCTGGGACTAGGTCCTACGAGCAGTACTTC
NA,TRBV6-5,NA,TRBJ2-1,CASSYSMGERGEQFF,TGTGCCAGCAGTTACTCGATGGGAGAACGCGGTGAGCAGTTCTTC
NA,TRBV11-2,NA,TRBJ2-1,CASSLVWNRTNEQFF,TGTGCCAGCAGCTTAGTGTGGAATCGTACGAATGAGCAGTTCTTC
NA,TRBV6-4,NA,TRBJ2-6,CASSLRGSSGANVLTF,TGTGCCAGCAGTTTAAGGGGGAGCTCTGGGGCCAACGTCCTGACTTTC
NA,TRBV2,few,TRBJ1-1,CASSARENTEAFF,TGTGCCAGCAGTGCGCGGGAGAACACTGAAGCTTTCTTT
NA,TRBV7-2,NA,TRBJ1-5,CASSLSTAQPQHF,TGTGCCAGCAGCCTCTCGACAGCTCAGCCCCAGCATTTT
NA,TRBV24-1,NA,TRBJ2-3,CATSDLRRGNTDTQYF,TGTGCCACCAGTGATTTACGTAGAGGGAACACAGATACGCAGTATTTT
NA,TRBV2,medium-sized,TRBJ1-5,CASIEGTGQPQHF,TGTGCCAGCATTGAGGGTACGGGCCAGCCCCAGCATTTT
NA,TRBV6-1,NA,TRBJ2-7,CASSHGPSYEQYF,TGTGCCAGCAGTCACGGGCCGTCCTACGAGCAGTACTTC
TRBD1,TRBV5-5,NA,TRBJ1-2,CASSLVEGAYGYTF,TGTGCCAGCAGCTTGGTAGAGGGGGCCTATGGCTACACCTTC
NA,TRBV19,NA,TRBJ1-2,CASIDDSIGYGYTF,TGTGCCAGTATCGACGACTCTATTGGCTATGGCTACACCTTC
NA,TRBV6-5,NA,TRBJ2-7,CASSLTLGNSYEQYF,TGTGCCAGCAGTTTAACCCTCGGGAATTCCTACGAGCAGTACTTC
NA,TRBV20-1,NA,TRBJ2-6,CSARDWKYSGANVLTF,TGCAGTGCTAGAGATTGGAAGTACTCTGGGGCCAACGTCCTGACTTTC
NA,TRBV6-1,NA,TRBJ2-7,CASSPGEHYEQYF,TGTGCCAGCAGTCCCGGGGAGCACTACGAGCAGTACTTC
TRBD2,TRBV20-1,NA,TRBJ2-1,CSAPRTSVYNEQFF,TGCAGTGCCCCTCGGACTAGCGTTTACAATGAGCAGTTCTTC
TRBD1,TRBV7-2,NA,TRBJ1-5,CASSWTQGAGQPQHF,TGTGCCAGCAGCTGGACCCAGGGGGCAGGTCAGCCCCAGCATTTT
NA,TRBV5-1,NA,TRBJ1-2,CASSLETDIYGYTF,TGCGCCAGCAGCTTGGAGACAGACATCTATGGCTACACCTTC
NA,TRBV19,many,TRBJ2-5,CASGGGGTQYF,TGTGCCAGTGGAGGGGGGGGGACCCAGTACTTC
NA,TRBV19,once,TRBJ1-5,CASSTQTGYSNQPQHF,TGTGCCAGTAGTACTCAGACAGGCTATAGCAATCAGCCCCAGCATTTT
TRBD1,TRBV2,NA,TRBJ1-4,CASSGLAYRQGVSNEKLFF,TGTGCCAGCAGTGGGTTGGCTTATCGACAGGGGGTCTCTAATGAAAAACTGTTTTTT
NA,TRBV11-2,many,TRBJ2-7,CASSPTGFSAEQYF,TGTGCCAGCAGCCCAACAGGGTTTTCGGCCGAGCAGTACTTC